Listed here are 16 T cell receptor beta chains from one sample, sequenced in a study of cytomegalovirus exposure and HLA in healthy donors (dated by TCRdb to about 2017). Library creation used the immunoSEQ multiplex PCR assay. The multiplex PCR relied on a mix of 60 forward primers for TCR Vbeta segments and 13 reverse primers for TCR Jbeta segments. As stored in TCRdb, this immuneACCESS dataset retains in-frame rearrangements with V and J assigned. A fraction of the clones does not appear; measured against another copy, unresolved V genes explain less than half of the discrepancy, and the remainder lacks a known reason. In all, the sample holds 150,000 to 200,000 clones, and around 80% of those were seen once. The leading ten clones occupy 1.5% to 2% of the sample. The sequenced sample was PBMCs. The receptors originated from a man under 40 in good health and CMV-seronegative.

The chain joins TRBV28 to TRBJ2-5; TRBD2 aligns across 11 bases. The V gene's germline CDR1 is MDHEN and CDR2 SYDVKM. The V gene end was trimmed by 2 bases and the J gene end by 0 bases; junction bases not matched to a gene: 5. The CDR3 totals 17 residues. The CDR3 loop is CASSLGGLAVYQETQYF. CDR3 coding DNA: TGTGCCAGCAGTTTAGGGGGACTAGCGGTGTACCAAGAGACCCAGTACTTC.

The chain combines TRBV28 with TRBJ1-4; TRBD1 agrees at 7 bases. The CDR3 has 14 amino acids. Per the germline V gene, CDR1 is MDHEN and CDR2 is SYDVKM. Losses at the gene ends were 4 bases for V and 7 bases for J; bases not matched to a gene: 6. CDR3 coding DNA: TGTGCCAGCAGTTCGACAGGGTGGGTTGAAAAACTGTTTTTT. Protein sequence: CASSSTGWVEKLFF.

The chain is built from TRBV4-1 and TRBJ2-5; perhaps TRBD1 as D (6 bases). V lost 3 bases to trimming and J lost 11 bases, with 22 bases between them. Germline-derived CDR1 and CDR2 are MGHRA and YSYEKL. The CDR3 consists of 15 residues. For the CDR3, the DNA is TGCGCCAGCAGCCAGAACCGGGACACTCTTCGGCCGCAGTACTTC. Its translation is CASSQNRDTLRPQYF.

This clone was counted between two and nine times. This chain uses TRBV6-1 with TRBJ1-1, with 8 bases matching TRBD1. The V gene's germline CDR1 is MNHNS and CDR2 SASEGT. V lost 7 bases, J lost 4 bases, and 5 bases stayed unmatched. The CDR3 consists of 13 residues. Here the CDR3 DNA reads TGTGCCAGCAAGACAGGGGATGGCACTGAAGCTTTCTTT. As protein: CASKTGDGTEAFF.

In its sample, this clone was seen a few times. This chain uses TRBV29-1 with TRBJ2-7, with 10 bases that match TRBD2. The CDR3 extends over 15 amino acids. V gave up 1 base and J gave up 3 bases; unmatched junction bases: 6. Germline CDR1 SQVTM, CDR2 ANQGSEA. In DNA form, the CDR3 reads TGCAGCGTTGAAGGGTTAGCGGGAGGAAACTACGAGCAGTACTTC. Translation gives CSVEGLAGGNYEQYF.

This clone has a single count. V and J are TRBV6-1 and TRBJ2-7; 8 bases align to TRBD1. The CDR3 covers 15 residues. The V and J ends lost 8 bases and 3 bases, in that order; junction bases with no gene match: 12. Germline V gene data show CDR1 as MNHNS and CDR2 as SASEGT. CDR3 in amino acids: CASVASGQVDYEQYF. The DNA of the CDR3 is TGTGCCAGCGTCGCATCGGGACAGGTCGACTACGAGCAGTACTTC.

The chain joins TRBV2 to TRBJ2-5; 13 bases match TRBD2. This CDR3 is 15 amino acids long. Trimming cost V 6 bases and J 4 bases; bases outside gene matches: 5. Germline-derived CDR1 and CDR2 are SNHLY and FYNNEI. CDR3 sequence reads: CASSGTSGIRETQYF. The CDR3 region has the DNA TGTGCCAGCAGCGGGACTAGCGGGATTAGAGAGACCCAGTACTTC.

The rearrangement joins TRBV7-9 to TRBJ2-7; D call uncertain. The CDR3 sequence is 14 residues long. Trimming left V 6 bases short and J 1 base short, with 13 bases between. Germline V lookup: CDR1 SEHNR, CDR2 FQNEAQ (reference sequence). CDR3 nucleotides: TGTGCCAGCAGTTTCGGTGGGCTGTCCTACGAGCAGTACTTC. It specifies CASSFGGLSYEQYF.

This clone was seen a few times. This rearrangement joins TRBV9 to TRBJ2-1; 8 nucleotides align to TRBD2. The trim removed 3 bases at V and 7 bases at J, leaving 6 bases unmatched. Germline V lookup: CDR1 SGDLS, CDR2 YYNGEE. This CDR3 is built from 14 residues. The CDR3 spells CASSGGLAGNEQFF. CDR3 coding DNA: TGTGCCAGCAGCGGAGGACTAGCTGGGAATGAGCAGTTCTTC.

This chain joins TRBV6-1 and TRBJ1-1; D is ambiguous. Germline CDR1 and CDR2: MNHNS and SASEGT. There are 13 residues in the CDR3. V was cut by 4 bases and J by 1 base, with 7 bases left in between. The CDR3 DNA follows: TGTGCCAGCAGTGCCGGGAGGAACACTGAAGCTTTCTTT. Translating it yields CASSAGRNTEAFF.

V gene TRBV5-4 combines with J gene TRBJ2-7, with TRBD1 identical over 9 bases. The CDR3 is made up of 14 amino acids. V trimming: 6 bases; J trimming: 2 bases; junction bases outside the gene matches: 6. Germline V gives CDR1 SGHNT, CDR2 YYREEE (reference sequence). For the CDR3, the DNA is TGTGCCAGCACACGGGACAGGGTCGCCTACGAGCAGTACTTC. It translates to CASTRDRVAYEQYF.

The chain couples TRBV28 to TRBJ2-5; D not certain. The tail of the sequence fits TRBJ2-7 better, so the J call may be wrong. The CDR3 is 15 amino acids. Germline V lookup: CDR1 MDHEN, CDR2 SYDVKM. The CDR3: CASSLPGSFSYEQYF. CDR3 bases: TGTGCCAGCAGTTTACCAGGCAGTTTTTCCTACGAGCAGTACTTC.

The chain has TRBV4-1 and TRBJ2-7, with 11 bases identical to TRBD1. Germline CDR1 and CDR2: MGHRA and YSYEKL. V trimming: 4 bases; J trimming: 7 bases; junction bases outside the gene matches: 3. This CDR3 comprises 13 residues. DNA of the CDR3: TGCGCCAGCAGCCTGGGACAGGGGGGTGAGCAGTACTTC. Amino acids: CASSLGQGGEQYF.

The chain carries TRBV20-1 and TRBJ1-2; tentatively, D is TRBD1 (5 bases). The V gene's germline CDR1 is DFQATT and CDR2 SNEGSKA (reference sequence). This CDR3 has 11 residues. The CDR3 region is CSAMGGHGYTF. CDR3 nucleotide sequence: TGCAGCGCCATGGGGGGTCATGGCTACACCTTC.

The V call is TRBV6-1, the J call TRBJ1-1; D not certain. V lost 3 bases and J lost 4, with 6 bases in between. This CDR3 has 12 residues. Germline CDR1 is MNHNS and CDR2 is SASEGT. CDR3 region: CASSDRGTEAFF. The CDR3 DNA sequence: TGTGCCAGCAGTGATCGGGGCACTGAAGCTTTCTTT.

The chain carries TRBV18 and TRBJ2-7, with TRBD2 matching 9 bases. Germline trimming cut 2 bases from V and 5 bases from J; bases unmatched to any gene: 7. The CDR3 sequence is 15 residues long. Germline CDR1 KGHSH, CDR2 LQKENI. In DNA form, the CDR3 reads TGTGCCAGCTCACCATTAGCGGGAGAAGCGGACGAGCAGTACTTC. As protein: CASSPLAGEADEQYF.